This T cell receptor beta chain was recorded in a study of blood T cell repertoires in COVID-19. Overall study: Donors in the United States, Italy and Spain gave samples during acute or convalescent COVID-19. PBMCs, B-cell-depleted T cells, or T cells were the source of the cDNA or gDNA that made up the material.

Assay: immunoSEQ multiplex PCR; the TCRdb copy retains only in-frame clones and omits some. The profile shows about 54,000 clones, around 87% of them singletons. Germline V gene lookup returns CDR1 SGHTA and CDR2 FQGNSA. Trimming left V 5 bases short and J 1 base short, with 10 bases between. The CDR3 runs to 14 residues. With respect to this clone: Other DNA sequences in the same sample also yield this CDR3.

The chain links TRBV7-2 to TRBJ2-3, with D perhaps matching TRBD2 (5 bases). Sequenced: peripheral blood. This clonotype was obtained from a man in his forties or fifties with active COVID-19. The CDR3, as DNA: TGTGCCAGCAGCCTCCGGCGGGGCACAGATACGCAGTATTTT. Translating it yields CASSLRRGTDTQYF.